This passage covers 9 T cell receptor beta chains from one sample sequenced in a study of blood T cell repertoires in COVID-19. Clones were sequenced by immunoSEQ multiplex PCR, and TCRdb holds only the in-frame ones, with some missing. The table includes hundreds of thousands of clones, approximately 91% detected once. Sequencing used PBMCs or T cells enriched from blood (not recorded which). The source of these receptors is a woman aged 40 to 50 who had recovered from COVID-19.

A single count supports this clone. The chain recombines TRBV14 with TRBJ1-2; TRBD1 might be the D (6 bases). From germline, CDR1 is SGHDN and CDR2 FVKESK. Trimming left V 6 bases short and J 5 bases short, with 19 bases between. The CDR3 length is 15 residues. The CDR3 DNA sequence: TGTGCCAGCAGTCTGGCGGGGGGCGCTTCTTATGGCTACACCTTC. Translation gives CASSLAGGASYGYTF.

The gene calls are TRBV6-5 and TRBJ1-2, with 11 positions matching TRBD1. The CDR3 extends over 15 amino acids. Germline-derived CDR1 and CDR2 are MNHEY and SVGAGI. V gave up 5 bases and J gave up 8 bases; unmatched junction bases: 10. The CDR3 nucleotides read TGTGCCAGCAGTCGGGACAGGGGGAAGGTTGAGGGCTACACCTTC. This codes for CASSRDRGKVEGYTF.

V is TRBV4-3 and J is TRBJ2-5; tentative D call: TRBD1 (6 bases). Germline V lookup: CDR1 LGHNA, CDR2 YSLEER. V was pared by 3 bases and J by 5 bases, with 13 bases between. The CDR3 is 14 residues long. CDR3 DNA sequence: TGCGCCAGCAGCCAGGGGGCTCCCGGGGAGACCCAGTACTTC. As protein: CASSQGAPGETQYF.

The J gene is TRBJ1-1, the V gene TRBV29-1; 9 bases are a match to TRBD1. The CDR3 has 14 residues. V dropped 5 bases and J dropped 4; count of bases not matched to a gene: 8. Germline V gives CDR1 SQVTM, CDR2 ANQGSEA. The CDR3 DNA reads as TGCAGCGTTTCCTCAGGGACAGGGCTCACTGAAGCTTTCTTT. Its protein product is CSVSSGTGLTEAFF.

This clone turned up a few times. The V gene is TRBV6-2 or TRBV6-3, the J gene TRBJ2-7; D is possibly TRBD2 (5 bases). Trimming removed 2 bases from V and 2 bases from J, with 13 bases in between. CDR1 is MNHEY, CDR2 SVGEGT, per germline. The length of the CDR3 is 15 residues. The CDR3, as DNA: TGTGCCAGCAGTTACGGTAGCGACCACACCTACGAGCAGTACTTC. It translates to CASSYGSDHTYEQYF.

This clone was seen a handful of times. This chain links TRBV10-3 with TRBJ1-2; D remains ambiguous. V was cut by 8 bases and J by 2 bases, with 12 bases left in between. CDR1 and CDR2 from the germline V gene are ENHRY and SYGVKD. The CDR3 has 13 amino acids. DNA for the CDR3: TGTGCCATCGCGGGTAGTACCAACTATGGCTACACCTTC. Residues: CAIAGSTNYGYTF.

The chain carries TRBV9 and TRBJ2-5, with 7 bases matching TRBD2. CDR1 SGDLS and CDR2 YYNGEE come from the germline V gene. J lost 4 bases, V lost 6 bases, and 12 bases had no gene match. CDR3 length: 15 residues. The CDR3 DNA follows: TGTGCCAGCACCCCCCGCGGGACGGGAGGAGAGACCCAGTACTTC. Protein sequence: CASTPRGTGGETQYF.

In the case of this clone: Other nucleotide sequences in the sample specify the same CDR3. The rearrangement joins TRBV3-1 (or the pseudogene TRBV3-2) to TRBJ2-3, with 14 bases identical to TRBD2. The germline V gene encodes CDR1 LGHDT and CDR2 YNNKEL (reference sequence). With 3 bases clipped from V and 6 bases from J, the junction kept 5 bases outside the gene matches. The length of the CDR3 is 16 residues. The CDR3 sequence is CASSHRLAGGRDTQYF. The CDR3 bases are TGTGCCAGCAGCCACAGACTAGCGGGGGGGCGTGATACGCAGTATTTT.

The chain uses TRBV5-5 and TRBJ2-7; 13 nucleotides line up with TRBD2. CDR1 and CDR2 from the germline V gene are SGHKS and YYEKEE (reference sequence). The V segment lost 5 bases and the J segment 1 base; nucleotides outside the gene matches: 3. The CDR3 loop spans 15 amino acids. The CDR3 spells CASRGGLAGSYEQYF. In DNA, the CDR3 is TGTGCCAGCAGGGGGGGACTAGCGGGATCCTACGAGCAGTACTTC.